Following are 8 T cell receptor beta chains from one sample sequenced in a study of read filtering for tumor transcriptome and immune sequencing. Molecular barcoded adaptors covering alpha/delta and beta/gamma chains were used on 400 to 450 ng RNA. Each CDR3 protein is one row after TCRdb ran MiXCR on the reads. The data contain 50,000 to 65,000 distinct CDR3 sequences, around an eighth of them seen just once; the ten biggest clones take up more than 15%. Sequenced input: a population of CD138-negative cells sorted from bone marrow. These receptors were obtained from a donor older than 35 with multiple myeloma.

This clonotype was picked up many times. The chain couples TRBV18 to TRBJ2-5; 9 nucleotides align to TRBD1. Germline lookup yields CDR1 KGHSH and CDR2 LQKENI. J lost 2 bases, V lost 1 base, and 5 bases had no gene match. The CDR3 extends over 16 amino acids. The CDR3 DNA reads TGTGCCAGCTCACCACTCGGACAGGGGACACAAGAGACCCAGTACTTC. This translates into CASSPLGQGTQETQYF.

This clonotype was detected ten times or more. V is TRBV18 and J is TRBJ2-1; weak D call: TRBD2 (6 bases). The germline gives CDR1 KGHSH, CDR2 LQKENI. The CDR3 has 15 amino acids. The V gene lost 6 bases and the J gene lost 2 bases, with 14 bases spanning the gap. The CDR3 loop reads CASSPASAPYNEQFF. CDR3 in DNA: TGTGCCAGCTCCCCAGCTAGCGCACCCTACAATGAGCAGTTCTTC.

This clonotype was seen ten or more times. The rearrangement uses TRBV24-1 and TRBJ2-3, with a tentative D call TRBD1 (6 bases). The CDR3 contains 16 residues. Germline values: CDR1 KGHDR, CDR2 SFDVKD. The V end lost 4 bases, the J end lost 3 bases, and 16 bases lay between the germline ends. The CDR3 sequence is CATSDLRGERTDTQYF. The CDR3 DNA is TGTGCCACCAGTGACCTCAGGGGTGAAAGAACAGATACGCAGTATTTT.

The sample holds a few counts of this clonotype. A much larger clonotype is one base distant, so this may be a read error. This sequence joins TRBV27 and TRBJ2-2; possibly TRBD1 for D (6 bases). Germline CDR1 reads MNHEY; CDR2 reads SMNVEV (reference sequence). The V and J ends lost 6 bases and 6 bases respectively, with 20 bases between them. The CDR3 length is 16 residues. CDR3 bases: TGTGCCAGCAGCCATTCATGGGGGCGCGCATCCGGGGAGCTGTTTTTT. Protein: CASSHSWGRASGELFF.

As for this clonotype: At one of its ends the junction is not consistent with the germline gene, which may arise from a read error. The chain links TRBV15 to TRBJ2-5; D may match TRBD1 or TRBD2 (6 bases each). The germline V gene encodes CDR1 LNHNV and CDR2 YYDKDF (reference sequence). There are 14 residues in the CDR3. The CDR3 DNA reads TGTGCCACCGGCAGAGGTGGGGGGCAAGAGACCCGGTACTTC. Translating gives CATGRGGGQETRYF.

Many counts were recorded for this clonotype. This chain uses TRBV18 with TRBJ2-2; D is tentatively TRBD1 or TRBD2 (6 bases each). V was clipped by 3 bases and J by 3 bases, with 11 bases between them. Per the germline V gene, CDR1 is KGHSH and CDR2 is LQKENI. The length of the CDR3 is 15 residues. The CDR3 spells CASSPRGADTGELFF. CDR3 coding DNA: TGTGCCAGCTCACCGAGGGGGGCCGACACCGGGGAGCTGTTTTTT. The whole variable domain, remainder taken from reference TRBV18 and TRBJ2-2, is NAGVMQNPRHLVRRRGQEARLRCSPMKGHSHVYWYRQLPEEGLKFMVYLQKENIIDESGMPKERFSAEFPKEGPSILRIQQVVRGDSAAYFCASSPRGADTGELFFGEGSRLTVL.

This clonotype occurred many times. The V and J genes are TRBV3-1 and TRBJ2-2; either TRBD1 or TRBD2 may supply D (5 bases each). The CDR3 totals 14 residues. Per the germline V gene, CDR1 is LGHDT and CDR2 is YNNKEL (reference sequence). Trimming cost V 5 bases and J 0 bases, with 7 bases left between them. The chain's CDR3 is CASSGGPNTGELFF. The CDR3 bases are TGTGCCAGCAGCGGGGGACCGAACACCGGGGAGCTGTTTTTT.

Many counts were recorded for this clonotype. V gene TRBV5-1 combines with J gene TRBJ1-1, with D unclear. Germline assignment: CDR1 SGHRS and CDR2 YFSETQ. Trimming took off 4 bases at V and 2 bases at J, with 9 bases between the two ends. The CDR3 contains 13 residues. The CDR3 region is CASSKLVNTEAFF. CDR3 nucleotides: TGCGCCAGCAGCAAGTTAGTAAACACTGAAGCTTTCTTT.